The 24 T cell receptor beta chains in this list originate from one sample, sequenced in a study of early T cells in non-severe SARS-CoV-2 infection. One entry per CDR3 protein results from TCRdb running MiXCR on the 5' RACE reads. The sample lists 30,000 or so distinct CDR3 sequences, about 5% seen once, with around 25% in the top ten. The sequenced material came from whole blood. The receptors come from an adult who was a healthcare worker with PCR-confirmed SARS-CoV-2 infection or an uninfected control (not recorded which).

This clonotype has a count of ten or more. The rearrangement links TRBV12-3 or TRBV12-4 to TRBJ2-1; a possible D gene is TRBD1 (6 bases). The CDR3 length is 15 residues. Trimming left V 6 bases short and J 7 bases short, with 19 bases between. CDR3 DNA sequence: TGTGCCAGCAGCCCAGGGGTAGCTGAAGGTAATGAGCAGTTCTTC. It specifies CASSPGVAEGNEQFF.

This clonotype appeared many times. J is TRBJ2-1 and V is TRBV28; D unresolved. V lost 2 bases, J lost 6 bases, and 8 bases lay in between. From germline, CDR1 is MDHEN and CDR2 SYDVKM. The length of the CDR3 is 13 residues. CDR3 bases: TGTGCCAGCAGTTTAGGTGCCAGCAATGAGCAGTTCTTC. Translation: CASSLGASNEQFF. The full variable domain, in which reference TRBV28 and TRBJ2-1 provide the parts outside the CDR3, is DVKVTQSSRYLVKRTGEKVFLECVQDMDHENMFWYRQDPGLGLRLIYFSYDVKMKEKGDIPEGYSVSREKKERFSLILESASTNQTSMYLCASSLGASNEQFFGPGTRLTVL.

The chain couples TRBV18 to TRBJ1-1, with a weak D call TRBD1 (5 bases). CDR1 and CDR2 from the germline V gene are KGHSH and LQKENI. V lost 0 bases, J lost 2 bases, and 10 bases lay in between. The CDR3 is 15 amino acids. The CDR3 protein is CASSPPAGPNTEAFF. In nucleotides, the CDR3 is TGTGCCAGCTCACCACCGGCGGGGCCCAACACTGAAGCTTTCTTT.

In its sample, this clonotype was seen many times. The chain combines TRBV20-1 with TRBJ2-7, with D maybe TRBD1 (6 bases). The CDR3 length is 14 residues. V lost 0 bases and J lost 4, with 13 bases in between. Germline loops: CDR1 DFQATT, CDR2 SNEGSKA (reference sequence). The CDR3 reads CSARDPRGGYEQYF. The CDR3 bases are TGCAGTGCTAGAGATCCCAGGGGTGGGTACGAGCAGTACTTC.

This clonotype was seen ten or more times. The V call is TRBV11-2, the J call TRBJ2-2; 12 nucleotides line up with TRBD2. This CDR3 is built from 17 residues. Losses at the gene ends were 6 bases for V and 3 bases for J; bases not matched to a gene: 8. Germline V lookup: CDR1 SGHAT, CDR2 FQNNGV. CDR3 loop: CASRSTSGSLDTGELFF. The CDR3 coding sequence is TGTGCCAGCAGATCGACTAGCGGGAGTCTTGACACCGGGGAGCTGTTTTTT.

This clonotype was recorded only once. In nucleotides, the CDR3 is TGTGCCAGCAGTTTAATTATTAGCGGGAGGGCCAATGAGCAGTTCTTC. The encoded protein is CASSLIISGRANEQFF. This chain links TRBV28 with TRBJ2-1; 11 nucleotides align to TRBD2. The CDR3 is 16 residues long. Germline V gene lookup returns CDR1 MDHEN and CDR2 SYDVKM. Trimming cost V 2 bases and J 6 bases; bases outside gene matches: 6.

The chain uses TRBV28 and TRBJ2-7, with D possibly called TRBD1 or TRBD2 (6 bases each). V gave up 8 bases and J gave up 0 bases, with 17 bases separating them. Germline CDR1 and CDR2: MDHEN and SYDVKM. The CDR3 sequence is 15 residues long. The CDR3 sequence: CASSRGGASSYEQYF. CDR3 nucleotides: TGTGCCAGCTCCAGGGGCGGGGCGAGCTCCTACGAGCAGTACTTC.

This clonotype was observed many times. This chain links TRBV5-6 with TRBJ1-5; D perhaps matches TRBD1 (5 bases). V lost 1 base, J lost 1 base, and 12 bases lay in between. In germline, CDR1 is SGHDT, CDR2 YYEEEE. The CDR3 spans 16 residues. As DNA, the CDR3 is TGTGCCAGCAGCTTGTTCCGTGCAGGGAGCAATCAGCCCCAGCATTTT. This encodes CASSLFRAGSNQPQHF.

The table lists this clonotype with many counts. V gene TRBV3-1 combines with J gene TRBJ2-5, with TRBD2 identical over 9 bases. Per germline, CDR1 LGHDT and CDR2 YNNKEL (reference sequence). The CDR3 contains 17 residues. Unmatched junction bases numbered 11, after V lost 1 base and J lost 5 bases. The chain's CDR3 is CASSQVGGGRVSETQYF. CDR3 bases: TGTGCCAGCAGCCAAGTTGGGGGCGGGAGGGTATCGGAGACCCAGTACTTC.

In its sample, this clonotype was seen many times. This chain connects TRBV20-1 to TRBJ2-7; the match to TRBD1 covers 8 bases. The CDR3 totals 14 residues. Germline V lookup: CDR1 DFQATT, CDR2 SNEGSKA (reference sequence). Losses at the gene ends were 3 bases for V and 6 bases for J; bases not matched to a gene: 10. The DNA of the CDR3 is TGCAGTGCTAGTCCGGACAGGGTGTCCGCCGAGCAGTACTTC. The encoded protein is CSASPDRVSAEQYF.

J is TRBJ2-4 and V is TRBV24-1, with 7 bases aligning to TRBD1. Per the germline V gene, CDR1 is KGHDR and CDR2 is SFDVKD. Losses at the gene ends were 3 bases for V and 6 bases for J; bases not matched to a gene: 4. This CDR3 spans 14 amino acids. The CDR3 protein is CATSDPGTANIQYF. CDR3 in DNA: TGTGCCACCAGTGATCCCGGGACAGCAAACATTCAGTACTTC.

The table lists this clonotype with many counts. DNA of the CDR3: TGTGCCAGCAGCCTCCAGGTGGGATACGAGCAGTACTTC. Protein product: CASSLQVGYEQYF. V gene TRBV12-3 or TRBV12-4 combines with J gene TRBJ2-7; no clear D. V gave up 6 bases and J gave up 4 bases, with 13 bases separating them. The CDR3 length is 13 residues.

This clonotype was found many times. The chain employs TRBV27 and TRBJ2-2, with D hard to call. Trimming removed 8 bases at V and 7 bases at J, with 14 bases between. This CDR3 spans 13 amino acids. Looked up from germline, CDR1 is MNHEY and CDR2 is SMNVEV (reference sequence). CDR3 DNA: TGTGCCAGCGCCCCATATGCTTTCGGGGAGCTGTTTTTT. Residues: CASAPYAFGELFF.

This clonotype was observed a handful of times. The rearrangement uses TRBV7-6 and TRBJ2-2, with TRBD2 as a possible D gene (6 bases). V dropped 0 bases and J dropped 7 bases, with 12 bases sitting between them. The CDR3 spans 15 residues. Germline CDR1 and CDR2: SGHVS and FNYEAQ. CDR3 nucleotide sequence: TGTGCCAGCAGCTTAGCGGGACTCCCCCACGGGGAGCTGTTTTTT. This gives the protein CASSLAGLPHGELFF.

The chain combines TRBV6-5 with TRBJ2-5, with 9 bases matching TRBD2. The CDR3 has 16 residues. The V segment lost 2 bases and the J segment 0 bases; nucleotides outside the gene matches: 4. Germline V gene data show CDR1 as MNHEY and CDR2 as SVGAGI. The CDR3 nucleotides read TGTGCCAGCAGTTACGTGTCTAGCGGGAACCAAGAGACCCAGTACTTC. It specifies CASSYVSSGNQETQYF.

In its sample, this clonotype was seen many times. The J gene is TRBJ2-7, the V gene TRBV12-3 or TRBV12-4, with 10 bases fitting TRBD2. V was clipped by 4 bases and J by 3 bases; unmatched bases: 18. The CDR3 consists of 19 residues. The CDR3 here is CASSSVLMGSGRAHYEQYF. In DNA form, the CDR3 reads TGTGCCAGCAGTTCAGTGTTGATGGGGAGCGGGAGGGCTCACTACGAGCAGTACTTC.

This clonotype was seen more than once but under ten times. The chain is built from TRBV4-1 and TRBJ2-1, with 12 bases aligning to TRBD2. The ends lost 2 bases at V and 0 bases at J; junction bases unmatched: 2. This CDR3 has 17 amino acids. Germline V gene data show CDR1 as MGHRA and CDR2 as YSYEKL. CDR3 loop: CASSQLGLAGSYNEQFF. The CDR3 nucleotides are TGCGCCAGCAGCCAACTGGGACTAGCGGGCTCCTACAATGAGCAGTTCTTC.

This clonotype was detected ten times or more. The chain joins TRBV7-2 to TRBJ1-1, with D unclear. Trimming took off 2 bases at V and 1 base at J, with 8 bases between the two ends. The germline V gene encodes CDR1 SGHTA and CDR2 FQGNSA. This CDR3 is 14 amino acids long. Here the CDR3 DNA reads TGTGCCAGCAGCTTACGTACAGAGAACACTGAAGCTTTCTTT. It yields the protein CASSLRTENTEAFF. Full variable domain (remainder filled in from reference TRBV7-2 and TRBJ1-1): GAGVSQSPSNKVTEKGKDVELRCDPISGHTALYWYRQSLGQGLEFLIYFQGNSAPDKSGLPSDRFSAERTGGSVSTLTIQRTQQEDSAVYLCASSLRTENTEAFFGQGTRLTVV.

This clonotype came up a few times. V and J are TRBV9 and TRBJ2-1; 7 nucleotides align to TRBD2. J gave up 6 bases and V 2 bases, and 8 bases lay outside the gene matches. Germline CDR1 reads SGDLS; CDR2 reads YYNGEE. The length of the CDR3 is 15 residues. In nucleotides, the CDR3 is TGTGCCAGCAGCGTCCTAGAGGGCGGGGGCAATGAGCAGTTCTTC. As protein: CASSVLEGGGNEQFF.

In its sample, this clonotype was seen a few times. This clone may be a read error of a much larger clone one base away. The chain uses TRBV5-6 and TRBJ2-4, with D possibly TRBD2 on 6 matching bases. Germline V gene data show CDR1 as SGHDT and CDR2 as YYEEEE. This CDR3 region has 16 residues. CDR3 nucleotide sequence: TGTGTCAGCAGCCCTATAGCGGAATTAGCCAAAAACATTCAGTACTTC. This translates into CVSSPIAELAKNIQYF. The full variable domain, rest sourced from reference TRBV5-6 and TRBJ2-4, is DAGVTQSPTHLIKTRGQQVTLRCSPKSGHDTVSWYQQALGQGPQFIFQYYEEEERQRGNFPDRFSGHQFPNYSSELNVNALLLGDSALYLCVSSPIAELAKNIQYFGAGTRLSVL.

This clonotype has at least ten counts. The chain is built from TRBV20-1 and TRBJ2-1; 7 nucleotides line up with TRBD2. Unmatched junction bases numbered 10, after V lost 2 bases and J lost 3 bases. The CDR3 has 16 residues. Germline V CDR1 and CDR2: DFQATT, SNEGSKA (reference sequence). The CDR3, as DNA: TGCAGTGCTAGATCCAGAGCGGGACCGAACTACAATGAGCAGTTCTTC. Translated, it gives CSARSRAGPNYNEQFF.

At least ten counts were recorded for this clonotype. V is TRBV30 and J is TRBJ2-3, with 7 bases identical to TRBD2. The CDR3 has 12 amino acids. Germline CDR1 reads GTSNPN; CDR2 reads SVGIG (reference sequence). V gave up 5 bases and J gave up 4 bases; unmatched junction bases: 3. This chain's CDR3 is CAWGGVSDTQYF. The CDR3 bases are TGTGCCTGGGGGGGGGTCTCAGATACGCAGTATTTT. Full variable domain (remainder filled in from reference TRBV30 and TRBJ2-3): SQTIHQWPATLVQPVGSPLSLECTVEGTSNPNLYWYRQAAGRGLQLLFYSVGIGQISSEVPQNLSASRPQDRQFILSSKKLLLSDSGFYLCAWGGVSDTQYFGPGTRLTVL.

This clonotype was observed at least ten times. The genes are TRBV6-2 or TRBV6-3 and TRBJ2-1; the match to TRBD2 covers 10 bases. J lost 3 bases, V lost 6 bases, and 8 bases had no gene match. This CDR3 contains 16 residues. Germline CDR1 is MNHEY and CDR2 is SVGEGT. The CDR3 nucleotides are TGTGCCAGCAGCGGAGCTAGCGGGAGTATCTACAATGAGCAGTTCTTC. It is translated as CASSGASGSIYNEQFF.

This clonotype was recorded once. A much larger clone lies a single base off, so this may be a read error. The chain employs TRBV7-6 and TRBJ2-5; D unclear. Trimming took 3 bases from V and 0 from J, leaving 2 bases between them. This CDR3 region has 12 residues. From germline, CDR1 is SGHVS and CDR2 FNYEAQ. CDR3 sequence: CASSFNQETQYF. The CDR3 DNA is TGTGCCAGCAGCTTCAACCAAGAGACCCAGTACTTC.